Following are 19 T cell receptor beta chains from one sample sequenced in a study of blood T cell repertoires in COVID-19. The repertoire was sequenced with immunoSEQ multiplex PCR; TCRdb's copy has only in-frame clones and lacks some. Among 170,000 or so clones, 83% were seen once, and the ten largest hold 6% to 8.5%. The sequenced sample was peripheral blood. The receptors were sampled from a woman in her 70s with COVID-19, enrolled during active disease.

The rearrangement links TRBV10-3 to TRBJ2-7; tentative D call: TRBD2 (5 bases). Deletions cut 7 bases from V and 7 bases from J, with 17 bases between. Germline CDR1 reads ENHRY; CDR2 reads SYGVKD. The CDR3 is 13 residues long. The CDR3 loop is CAIKGSPSGEQYF. The CDR3 nucleotides are TGTGCCATCAAGGGCAGCCCCTCGGGGGAGCAGTACTTC.

The chain combines TRBV27 with TRBJ2-3, with D tentatively TRBD1 (6 bases). From germline, CDR1 is MNHEY and CDR2 SMNVEV (reference sequence). V was cut by 3 bases and J by 0 bases, with 16 bases left in between. The CDR3 has 17 residues. The CDR3 reads CASSLYRESRSTDTQYF. As DNA, the CDR3 is TGTGCCAGCAGTTTGTACAGGGAGTCTCGTAGCACAGATACGCAGTATTTT.

This clone appeared a single time. The chain uses TRBV6-5 and TRBJ1-2; the match to TRBD1 covers 7 bases. The CDR3 has 16 residues. Germline lookup yields CDR1 MNHEY and CDR2 SVGAGI. Trimming took 2 bases from V and 4 from J; bases not matched to a gene: 10. As DNA, the CDR3 is TGTGCCAGCAGTTACGTGAGGACAGGAGGGGGCTATGGCTACACCTTC. This sequence encodes CASSYVRTGGGYGYTF.

This chain links TRBV7-2 with TRBJ1-3, with 8 bases matching TRBD1. Germline loops: CDR1 SGHTA, CDR2 FQGNSA. CDR3 length: 15 amino acids. V gave up 1 base and J gave up 8 bases; unmatched junction bases: 7. The CDR3 loop reads CASSLVGGQDYTIYF. CDR3 sequence (DNA): TGTGCCAGCAGCTTAGTAGGGGGACAGGACTACACCATATATTTT. The variable domain in full, completed from reference TRBV7-2 and TRBJ1-3, reads GAGVSQSPSNKVTEKGKDVELRCDPISGHTALYWYRQSLGQGLEFLIYFQGNSAPDKSGLPSDRFSAERTGGSVSTLTIQRTQQEDSAVYLCASSLVGGQDYTIYFGEGSWLTVV.

V and J are TRBV27 and TRBJ2-3; TRBD1 matches 8 bases. Trimming cost V 5 bases and J 5 bases; bases outside gene matches: 6. CDR3 length: 14 residues. In germline, CDR1 is MNHEY, CDR2 SMNVEV (reference sequence). This CDR3 reads CASSAQTGVDTQYF. CDR3 bases: TGTGCCAGCAGTGCTCAGACAGGGGTAGATACGCAGTATTTT.

This clone was seen a single time. This chain connects TRBV7-2 to TRBJ1-4, with D tentatively TRBD1 (6 bases). This CDR3 is 15 amino acids long. Germline lookup yields CDR1 SGHTA and CDR2 FQGNSA. V was clipped by 7 bases and J by 7 bases, with 19 bases between them. The chain's CDR3 is CASTEGGAQGEKLFF. CDR3 bases: TGTGCCAGCACCGAGGGGGGGGCGCAAGGTGAAAAACTGTTTTTT. Looking up the rest from reference TRBV7-2 and TRBJ1-4 gives the full variable domain: GAGVSQSPSNKVTEKGKDVELRCDPISGHTALYWYRQSLGQGLEFLIYFQGNSAPDKSGLPSDRFSAERTGGSVSTLTIQRTQQEDSAVYLCASTEGGAQGEKLFFGSGTQLSVL.

This sequence joins TRBV7-9 and TRBJ2-3, with 9 positions matching TRBD2. J was trimmed by 10 bases and V by 6 bases; bases with no gene match: 14. CDR1 and CDR2 from the germline V gene are SEHNR and FQNEAQ (reference sequence). There are 15 residues in the CDR3. CDR3 in DNA: TGTGCCAGCAGTGCCCCCGGCGGGGGGGGAACTGCGCAGTATTTT. The encoded protein is CASSAPGGGGTAQYF.

This clone appeared a few times. V and J are TRBV28 and TRBJ2-5; 8 nucleotides agree with TRBD2. CDR1 and CDR2 from the germline V gene are MDHEN and SYDVKM. V was clipped by 3 bases and J by 5 bases; unmatched bases: 11. This CDR3 has 16 amino acids. CDR3 loop: CASSFLRTGRAETQYF. DNA for the CDR3: TGTGCCAGCAGTTTCCTGAGGACCGGGAGGGCCGAGACCCAGTACTTC.

This clone was counted between two and nine times. The chain combines TRBV19 with TRBJ2-1; no firm D call. The V end was cut by 2 bases, the J end by 0 bases, with 8 bases between. Germline assignment: CDR1 LNHDA and CDR2 SQIVND (reference sequence). This CDR3 region has 15 residues. The CDR3 DNA follows: TGTGCCAGTAGTATAATCCTATCCTCCTACAATGAGCAGTTCTTC. It specifies CASSIILSSYNEQFF.

This rearrangement joins TRBV4-1 to TRBJ1-5; weak D call: TRBD1 (5 bases). Germline V gives CDR1 MGHRA, CDR2 YSYEKL. The CDR3 runs to 17 residues. Trimming pared 0 bases from V and 2 bases from J, leaving 14 bases between. The CDR3 loop is CASSQDRGGIGNQPQHF. CDR3 bases: TGCGCCAGCAGCCAAGATCGGGGGGGTATCGGCAATCAGCCCCAGCATTTT.

This chain uses TRBV27 with TRBJ2-7, with a weak D call TRBD1 (6 bases). CDR3 length: 13 amino acids. CDR1 is MNHEY and CDR2 is SMNVEV in the germline V gene (reference sequence). V was clipped by 4 bases and J by 3 bases, with 10 bases between them. The CDR3 DNA reads TGTGCCAGCAGTTATCGCAGGGGCTACGAGCAGTACTTC. Translation gives CASSYRRGYEQYF.

This chain joins TRBV7-3 and TRBJ2-6; TRBD1 is a possible D gene (5 bases). The ends were cut back, 5 bases at V and 0 bases at J, with 17 bases in the middle. The CDR3 is 18 residues long. From germline, CDR1 is SGHTA and CDR2 FQGTGA. CDR3: CASSQTATVHSGANVLTF. The CDR3, as DNA: TGTGCCAGCAGCCAGACAGCGACAGTGCACTCTGGGGCCAACGTCCTGACTTTC.

J is TRBJ2-1 and V is TRBV18, with D perhaps TRBD2 (5 bases). There are 14 residues in the CDR3. CDR1 KGHSH and CDR2 LQKENI come from the germline V gene. The V end lost 4 bases, the J end lost 7 bases, and 14 bases lay between the germline ends. The CDR3 coding sequence is TGTGCCAGCTCACGCCTCTCTCCGGGGAATGAGCAGTTCTTC. Translation: CASSRLSPGNEQFF.

This rearrangement joins TRBV7-6 to TRBJ2-3; 9 bases fit TRBD2. V shed 1 base and J 6 bases; nucleotides not matched to a gene: 23. In germline, CDR1 is SGHVS, CDR2 FNYEAQ. This CDR3 comprises 21 residues. The DNA of the CDR3 is TGTGCCAGCAGCTTAGGACGGACTAGCGCTAATAGCCAACGGGGGAGCGATACGCAGTATTTT. This sequence encodes CASSLGRTSANSQRGSDTQYF. The variable domain in full, completed from reference TRBV7-6 and TRBJ2-3, reads GAGVSQSPRYKVTKRGQDVALRCDPISGHVSLYWYRQALGQGPEFLTYFNYEAQQDKSGLPNDRFSAERPEGSISTLTIQRTEQRDSAMYRCASSLGRTSANSQRGSDTQYFGPGTRLTVL.

The V call is TRBV24-1, the J call TRBJ2-5, with 8 bases identical to TRBD2. CDR3 length equals 13 residues. Looked up from germline, CDR1 is KGHDR and CDR2 is SFDVKD. Germline trimming cut 9 bases from V and 1 base from J; bases unmatched to any gene: 3. The chain's CDR3 is CATRLASQETQYF. The CDR3 region has the DNA TGTGCCACCCGACTAGCGAGCCAAGAGACCCAGTACTTC.

The genes are TRBV7-9 and TRBJ2-7, with D possibly matching TRBD2 (6 bases). This CDR3 has 15 amino acids. V shed 5 bases and J shed 5 bases, with 19 bases lying between them. From germline, CDR1 is SEHNR and CDR2 FQNEAQ (reference sequence). The CDR3 region has the DNA TGTGCCAGCAGCCCCGAAGGTCGGGGAGGCCACGAGCAGTACTTC. This translates into CASSPEGRGGHEQYF.

This clone appeared once. The genes are TRBV29-1 and TRBJ2-5; possibly TRBD2 for D (5 bases). Germline V CDR1 and CDR2: SQVTM, ANQGSEA. V was cut by 3 bases and J by 3 bases, with 14 bases left in between. This CDR3 spans 14 amino acids. The CDR3 DNA is TGCAGCGTTGATGAGGGCCTAGCAAAAGAGACCCAGTACTTC. It yields the protein CSVDEGLAKETQYF.

In its sample, this clone was seen a few times. CDR3 nucleotide sequence: TGTGCCAGCTCACGCGGACAGGTATTCAATCAGCCCCAGCATTTT. Translating gives CASSRGQVFNQPQHF. The V gene is TRBV18, the J gene TRBJ1-5; the match to TRBD1 covers 7 bases. The CDR3 runs 15 residues. The V and J ends lost 4 bases and 3 bases, in that order; junction bases with no gene match: 6. CDR1 KGHSH and CDR2 LQKENI come from the germline V gene.

The chain has TRBV6-5 and TRBJ1-1; tentatively, D is TRBD1 (5 bases). Trimming pared 7 bases from V and 0 bases from J, leaving 12 bases between. Germline V CDR1 and CDR2: MNHEY, SVGAGI. The CDR3 loop spans 14 amino acids. The DNA of the CDR3 is TGTGCCAGCATTCAGGGTAACATGAACACTGAAGCTTTCTTT. It yields the protein CASIQGNMNTEAFF.